This TCR beta chain was profiled in a study of T-cell reconstitution after alpha-beta-depleted transplantation in children. This clonotype has only a few counts. The CDR3 consists of 16 residues. The germline CDR1 and CDR2 sequences are SGHRS and YFSETQ. V lost 4 bases to trimming and J lost 4 bases, with 18 bases between them. Construction of the TCRbeta library involved unique molecular identifiers. MiXCR, applied by TCRdb to the PCR reads, yields one record per CDR3 protein. This sample carries 900,000 or so distinct CDR3 sequences, 15% to 20% of them seen once, and the ten largest clones take about 4.6%.

This rearrangement joins TRBV5-1 to TRBJ1-5, with D maybe TRBD1 (5 bases). The receptor was isolated from a male patient between 10 and 17 years old who had a stem cell transplant for acute lymphoblastic leukemia, so the T cells may come from the graft donor. The sample here was PBMCs, mostly from graft donor cells, taken 360 days after TCRalphabeta/CD19-depleted stem cell transplant. The CDR3 here is CASSPPGDAQNQPQHF. DNA of the CDR3: TGCGCCAGCAGCCCGCCGGGGGATGCGCAGAATCAGCCCCAGCATTTT.